Following are 17 T cell receptor beta chains from one sample sequenced in a study of breast tumors, draining lymph nodes, adjacent tissues. Samples came from axillary lymph nodes draining the breast cancer. Each CDR3 protein gets one entry after TCRdb re-called the multiplex PCR reads with MiXCR. Of about 230,000 distinct CDR3 sequences in the sample, approximately 30% are singletons; the top ten hold around 1.5%. Material: axillary lymph node tissue. The receptors come from a female donor with breast cancer. Some clones in this sample may be carry-over from other donors' samples.

The chain joins TRBV20-1 to TRBJ2-2, with 8 bases identical to TRBD1. This CDR3 is 17 amino acids long. Germline V gene sequence: CDR1 DFQATT, CDR2 SNEGSKA (reference sequence). The trim removed 4 bases at V and 4 bases at J, leaving 14 bases unmatched. CDR3 residues: CSATPQGEDPRTGELFF. In nucleotides, the CDR3 is TGCAGTGCTACCCCACAGGGGGAGGATCCTCGCACCGGGGAGCTGTTTTTT.

Ten or more counts support this clonotype. V and J are TRBV19 and TRBJ1-5; D is ambiguous. Trimming took off 9 bases at V and 1 base at J, with 16 bases between the two ends. Germline V lookup: CDR1 LNHDA, CDR2 SQIVND (reference sequence). The CDR3 has 15 amino acids. CDR3 coding DNA: TGTGCCAGCAGAAGAGTGACGGGGAGCAATCAGCCCCAGCATTTT. This translates into CASRRVTGSNQPQHF.

This clonotype showed up many times. The chain joins TRBV27 to TRBJ2-5; D is ambiguous. V was clipped by 3 bases and J by 4 bases, with 15 bases between them. The length of the CDR3 is 15 residues. The germline V gene encodes CDR1 MNHEY and CDR2 SMNVEV (reference sequence). For the CDR3, the DNA is TGTGCCAGCAGTTTGGACGCAAGGGTCACAGAGACCCAGTACTTC. It encodes CASSLDARVTETQYF.

About this clonotype itself: Since a much larger clone is just one base distant, this may be a read error. V usage is TRBV5-1 and J usage is TRBJ2-3; the match to TRBD1 covers 8 bases. In germline, CDR1 is SGHRS, CDR2 YFSETQ. CDR3 size: 15 residues. J gave up 6 bases and V 7 bases, and 13 bases lay outside the gene matches. The CDR3 protein is CASAPRTGFNDTQYF. The CDR3 DNA sequence: TGCGCCAGCGCCCCTAGGACAGGGTTCAACGATACGCAGTATTTT.

This clonotype was counted many times. The genes are TRBV5-6 and TRBJ2-7; 8 nucleotides agree with TRBD2. Germline V gene sequence: CDR1 SGHDT, CDR2 YYEEEE. Losses at the gene ends were 1 base for V and 7 bases for J; bases not matched to a gene: 13. The CDR3 runs to 16 residues. CDR3 sequence (DNA): TGTGCCAGCAGCTTGAGAGGTAGCGGGACGCGGTGGGAGCAGTACTTC. It encodes CASSLRGSGTRWEQYF.

This clonotype was counted ten times or more. The genes are TRBV5-1 and TRBJ2-7; 9 nucleotides align to TRBD1. The CDR3 loop spans 14 amino acids. The germline CDR1 and CDR2 sequences are SGHRS and YFSETQ. J was trimmed by 4 bases and V by 4 bases; bases with no gene match: 6. In DNA form, the CDR3 reads TGCGCCAGCAGCCGGGACAGGGAATTGTACGAGCAGTACTTC. It encodes CASSRDRELYEQYF.

This clonotype was detected only a few times. The gene calls are TRBV6-1 and TRBJ2-1; no firm D call. The CDR3 runs to 18 residues. V was trimmed by 2 bases and J by 7 bases, leaving 24 bases between them. Per the germline V gene, CDR1 is MNHNS and CDR2 is SASEGT. The CDR3 DNA sequence: TGTGCCAGCAGTGAATTGCTGGTGCAGGCAGACCGGTTGAATGAGCAGTTCTTC. Translating it yields CASSELLVQADRLNEQFF.

About this clonotype itself: A much larger clone differs from this one at a single base, so this may be a read error. This sequence joins TRBV6-1 and TRBJ2-7; 10 bases fit TRBD1. The CDR3 spans 14 residues. Unmatched junction bases numbered 10, after V lost 10 bases and J lost 4 bases. Germline CDR1 and CDR2: MNHNS and SASEGT. The CDR3 reads CANSRDRGGYEQYF. The DNA of the CDR3 is TGTGCCAACAGCCGGGACAGGGGTGGGTACGAGCAGTACTTC.

There are a few counts of this clonotype. This chain joins TRBV6-4 and TRBJ2-1; possible D gene TRBD2, 6 bases. Germline-derived CDR1 and CDR2 are MRHNA and SNTAGT. This CDR3 has 13 residues. Trimming took off 5 bases at V and 5 bases at J, with 10 bases between the two ends. CDR3 protein: CASSHAGHNEQFF. As DNA, the CDR3 is TGTGCCAGCAGTCACGCGGGGCACAATGAGCAGTTCTTC.

V and J are TRBV19 and TRBJ1-1, with 10 positions matching TRBD1. Germline V gene data show CDR1 as LNHDA and CDR2 as SQIVND (reference sequence). This CDR3 comprises 14 residues. The J segment lost 6 bases and the V segment lost 4 bases, leaving 5 bases of the junction unmatched. The chain's CDR3 is CASSTDRGGPEAFF. The DNA of the CDR3 is TGTGCCAGTAGTACGGACAGGGGGGGGCCTGAAGCTTTCTTT.

This clonotype was counted at least ten times. The chain carries TRBV7-2 and TRBJ2-1; 8 nucleotides agree with TRBD2. Germline CDR1 SGHTA, CDR2 FQGNSA. CDR3 length equals 15 residues. Trimming at V came to 6 bases and at J to 7 bases, leaving 11 bases not matched to a gene. CDR3 bases: TGTGCCAGCAGGACCGGGGGGGCTCTACGGAATGAGCAGTTCTTC. Its translation is CASRTGGALRNEQFF.

This clonotype was counted a few times. The genes are TRBV9 and TRBJ1-3, with D possibly being TRBD1 (5 bases). CDR1 is SGDLS and CDR2 is YYNGEE in the germline V gene. With 3 bases removed from V and 1 base from J, the gap between germline ends came to 14 bases. The CDR3 sequence is 16 residues long. The CDR3 DNA reads TGTGCCAGCAGCGCCACCGCTCAGGGATCTGGAAACACCATATATTTT. Translation gives CASSATAQGSGNTIYF.

This clonotype was seen repeatedly, ten times or more. The V and J genes are TRBV5-1 and TRBJ2-3; 13 bases are shared with TRBD2. J lost 7 bases, V lost 6 bases, and 5 bases had no gene match. The CDR3 totals 14 residues. Germline lookup yields CDR1 SGHRS and CDR2 YFSETQ. CDR3 residues: CASTPGLAGYTQYF. For the CDR3, the DNA is TGCGCCAGCACTCCGGGACTAGCGGGATATACGCAGTATTTT.

This clonotype has just a few counts. Given a much more abundant clone one base away, this may be a read error. The chain is built from TRBV9 and TRBJ2-5; 15 nucleotides align to TRBD2. CDR1 is SGDLS and CDR2 is YYNGEE in the germline V gene. The CDR3 loop spans 17 amino acids. CDR3 sequence: CASSVGGLAGGQATQYF. CDR3 nucleotide sequence: TGTGCCAGCAGCGTAGGGGGACTAGCGGGAGGCCAAGCGACCCAGTACTTC. Supplemented by reference TRBV9 and TRBJ2-5, the full variable domain reads DSGVTQTPKHLITATGQRVTLRCSPRSGDLSVYWYQQSLDQGLQFLIQYYNGEERAKGNILERFSAQQFPDLHSELNLSSLELGDSALYFCASSVGGLAGGQATQYFGPGTRLLVL.

V is TRBV13 and J is TRBJ1-4; 8 bases are shared with TRBD1. Germline loops: CDR1 PRHDT, CDR2 FYEKMQ (reference sequence). V dropped 6 bases and J dropped 3; count of bases not matched to a gene: 3. This CDR3 is 14 amino acids long. CDR3 protein: CASSYRGANEKLFF. In DNA, the CDR3 is TGTGCCAGCAGTTACAGGGGGGCTAATGAAAAACTGTTTTTT.

The sample holds many counts of this clonotype. The rearrangement joins TRBV6-1 to TRBJ2-6, with 9 bases lining up with TRBD1. J was trimmed by 0 bases and V by 5 bases; bases with no gene match: 8. CDR3 length equals 18 residues. Germline-derived CDR1 and CDR2 are MNHNS and SASEGT. Written as DNA, the CDR3 is TGTGCCAGCAGTCCGGACAGGGGCCCTCGCTCTGGGGCCAACGTCCTGACTTTC. Translation: CASSPDRGPRSGANVLTF.

This clonotype was detected only a few times. A junction end diverges from the germline sequence, so it may reflect a read error. V gene TRBV5-4 combines with J gene TRBJ2-7; D is perhaps TRBD2 (5 bases). The CDR3 is 15 residues long. Germline-derived CDR1 and CDR2 are SGHNT and YYREEE (reference sequence). In DNA form, the CDR3 reads TGTGCCAGCAGCTTGGACCCCTTGGGAGTTGGTGAGCAGTGCTTC. Its translation: CASSLDPLGVGEQCF.